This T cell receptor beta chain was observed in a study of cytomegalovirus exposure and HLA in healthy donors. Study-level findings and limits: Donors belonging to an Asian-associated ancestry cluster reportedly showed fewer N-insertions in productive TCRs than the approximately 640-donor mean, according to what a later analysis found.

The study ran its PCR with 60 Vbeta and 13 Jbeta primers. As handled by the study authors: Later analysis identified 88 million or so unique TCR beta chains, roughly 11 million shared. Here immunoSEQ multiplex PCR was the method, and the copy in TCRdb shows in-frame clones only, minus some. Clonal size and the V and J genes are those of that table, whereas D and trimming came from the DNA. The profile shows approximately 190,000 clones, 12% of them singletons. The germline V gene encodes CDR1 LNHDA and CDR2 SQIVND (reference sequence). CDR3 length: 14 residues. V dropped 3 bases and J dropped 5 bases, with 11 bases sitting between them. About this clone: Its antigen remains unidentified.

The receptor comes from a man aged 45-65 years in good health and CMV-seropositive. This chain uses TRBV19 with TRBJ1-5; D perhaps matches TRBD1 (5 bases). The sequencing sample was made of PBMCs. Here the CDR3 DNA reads TGTGCCAGTAGTATCGCTGGGGCTCATCAGCCCCAGCATTTT. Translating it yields CASSIAGAHQPQHF.